This T cell receptor (beta chain) comes out of a study of blood T cell repertoires in COVID-19. Study-wide context: What the recovered Cohort 3 donors had was two negative PCRs, clearance, or symptom resolution. In each case, the material was cDNA or gDNA derived from T cells, B-cell-depleted T cells, or PBMCs.

Participants were aged about 18 to 90 years, lived in under 25 US areas, and enrolled virtually. Sequencing used immunoSEQ multiplex PCR; TCRdb keeps in-frame clones, though not all of them. The sample lists 250,000 to 350,000 clones, around nine tenths occurring once. V lost 4 bases, J lost 1 base, and 11 bases lay in between. Germline V gives CDR1 SGHRS, CDR2 YFSETQ. The CDR3 consists of 14 residues. A word on this clone: Other DNA sequences in the same sample also yield this CDR3.

The sample was PBMCs or T cells enriched from blood (not recorded which). This receptor was identified in a woman aged 55-70 years in a cohort exposed to, infected with or recovered from COVID-19 (not recorded which). The rearrangement links TRBV5-1 to TRBJ1-1, with D possibly TRBD1 on 5 matching bases. The CDR3 spells CASSVQGGNTEAFF. CDR3 nucleotide sequence: TGCGCCAGCAGCGTCCAGGGAGGGAACACTGAAGCTTTCTTT. Using reference TRBV5-1 and TRBJ1-1 for the parts outside the CDR3, the full variable domain is KAGVTQTPRYLIKTRGQQVTLSCSPISGHRSVSWYQQTPGQGLQFLFEYFSETQRNKGNFPGRFSGRQFSNSRSEMNVSTLELGDSALYLCASSVQGGNTEAFFGQGTRLTVV.